At least ten counts were recorded for the clone carrying this T cell receptor (beta chain). This sample is drawn from a study of blood T cell repertoires in COVID-19. Study-level background: COVID-19 samples, acute and convalescent, were from the United States, Italy and Spain. T cells, B-cell-depleted T cells, or PBMCs provided the cDNA or gDNA that served as material.

In the original analysis: From reference gene primer amplification, estimates of nucleated cell counts were derived. The repertoire was sequenced with immunoSEQ multiplex PCR; TCRdb's copy has only in-frame clones and lacks some. V, J and clone size are taken as reported in that table, and D and trimming were inferred from the DNA itself. The sample holds some 170,000 clones, 81% seen once. Source material: peripheral blood. This TCR was sampled from a human donor in a cohort sampled during active COVID-19.

The CDR3 region is CASSGDIRRGELFF. The CDR3 nucleotides are TGCGCCAGCAGCGGGGACATCCGACGGGGGGAGCTGTTTTTT. The rearrangement joins TRBV4-3 to TRBJ2-2, with D maybe TRBD1 (6 bases). This CDR3 region has 14 residues. Germline CDR1 reads LGHNA; CDR2 reads YSLEER. V was trimmed by 5 bases and J by 8 bases, leaving 15 bases between them.